This paragraph reports one TCR beta chain. The data stem from a study of shared clonotypes between healthy human individuals. CD45RA-negative memory and CD45RA+ naive subsets were split from the CD4+ cells. Assay execution proceeded at the deep level. This table comes from immunoSEQ multiplex PCR, and its TCRdb copy is limited to in-frame clones, with some not included. The sample contains approximately 1.5 million clones, 98% of which appear only once. The specimen sequenced was naive CD4+ T cells sorted from blood. As for subset: CD45RA+ positively selected. The receptor was derived from a man aged 25 to 45 in good health.

The CDR3 protein is CASSRDVDYGYTF. Written as DNA, the CDR3 is TGTGCCAGCAGCCGGGACGTAGACTATGGCTACACCTTC. The chain has TRBV5-6 and TRBJ1-2, with a possible D match to TRBD1 (5 bases). The CDR3 runs 13 residues. From germline, CDR1 is SGHDT and CDR2 YYEEEE. Trimming took 4 bases from V and 3 from J, leaving 10 bases between them.